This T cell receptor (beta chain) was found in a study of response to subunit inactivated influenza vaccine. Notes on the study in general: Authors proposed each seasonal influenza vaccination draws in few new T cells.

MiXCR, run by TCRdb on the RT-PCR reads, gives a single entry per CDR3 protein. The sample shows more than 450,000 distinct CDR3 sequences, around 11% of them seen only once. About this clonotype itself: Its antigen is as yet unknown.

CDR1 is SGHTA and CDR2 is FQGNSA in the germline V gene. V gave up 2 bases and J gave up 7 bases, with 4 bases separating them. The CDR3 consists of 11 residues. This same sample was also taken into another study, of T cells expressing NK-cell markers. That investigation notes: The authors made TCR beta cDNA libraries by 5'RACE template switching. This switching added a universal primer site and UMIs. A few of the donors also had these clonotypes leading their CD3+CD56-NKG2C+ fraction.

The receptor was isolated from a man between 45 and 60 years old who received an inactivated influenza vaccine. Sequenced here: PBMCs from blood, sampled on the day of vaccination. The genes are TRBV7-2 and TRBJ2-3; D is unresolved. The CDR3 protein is CASSLTNTQYF. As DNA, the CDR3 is TGTGCCAGCAGCTTAACCAATACGCAGTATTTT.